The rows below give T cell receptor beta chains drawn from one sample of a study of CD8 T cells in Susac syndrome. TCRdb ran MiXCR on the immunoSEQ multiplex PCR reads and lists one entry per CDR3 protein. The sample includes 100,000 to 150,000 distinct CDR3 sequences, approximately 94% of them seen just once. Source material: CD4+ T cells from PBMCs. The receptor set was obtained from a human donor with multiple sclerosis. CDR3s include the opening cysteine and the closing phenylalanine or tryptophan. The D gene is left open where the match is weak. Expanded clones get a size class; other rows say once, few or many, or leave the size out.

CDR3,DNA,D,V,size,J
CASSFVQGNTGELFF,TGCGCCAGCAGCTTCGTCCAGGGAAACACCGGGGAGCTGTTTTTT,-,TRBV5-1,-,TRBJ2-2
CASKGAANYGYTF,TGTGCCAGCAAGGGGGCTGCTAACTATGGCTACACCTTC,TRBD1,TRBV27,-,TRBJ1-2
CAWSGLQAQPQHF,TGTGCCTGGAGTGGACTTCAGGCTCAGCCCCAGCATTTT,-,TRBV30,once,TRBJ1-5
CASSQNMGLVEPQHF,TGTGCCAGCAGTCAGAATATGGGTCTCGTAGAGCCCCAGCATTTT,-,TRBV12-3/TRBV12-4,-,TRBJ1-5
CASSFPGQGVETQYF,TGTGCCAGCAGTTTCCCTGGACAGGGAGTGGAGACCCAGTACTTC,TRBD1,TRBV6-2/TRBV6-3,-,TRBJ2-5
CASSPRGLAGGPFGDTQYF,TGTGCCAGCAGCCCCCGGGGACTAGCGGGAGGGCCTTTCGGAGATACGCAGTATTTT,TRBD2,TRBV7-2,-,TRBJ2-3
CSQGKEETQYF,TGCAGCCAGGGGAAGGAGGAGACCCAGTACTTC,-,TRBV20-1,-,TRBJ2-5
CASSVPTNSGNTIYF,TGTGCCAGCAGCGTCCCCACAAACTCTGGAAACACCATATATTTT,-,TRBV9,-,TRBJ1-3
CSAGTVVRETQYF,TGCAGCGCTGGGACAGTGGTGAGGGAGACCCAGTACTTC,TRBD1,TRBV29-1,-,TRBJ2-5
CASRGTGNSPLHF,TGTGCCAGCAGGGGGACAGGGAACTCACCCCTCCACTTT,TRBD1,TRBV6-5,-,TRBJ1-6
CATSDSTGAYNEQFF,TGTGCCACCAGTGATTCCACGGGGGCGTACAATGAGCAGTTCTTC,-,TRBV24-1,-,TRBJ2-1
CASTSLTVDYEQYF,TGTGCCAGCACCTCATTGACAGTGGATTACGAGCAGTACTTC,-,TRBV6-1,-,TRBJ2-7
CASSPVGQTVNTGELFF,TGTGCCAGCTCCCCCGTCGGACAGACGGTGAACACCGGGGAGCTGTTTTTT,-,TRBV18,-,TRBJ2-2
CASSVQGDYGYTF,TGTGCCAGCAGTGTACAGGGAGACTATGGCTACACCTTC,-,TRBV27,-,TRBJ1-2
CASSLEVGQGGQPQHF,TGTGCCAGCAGTTTGGAGGTGGGACAGGGAGGACAGCCCCAGCATTTT,TRBD1,TRBV12-3/TRBV12-4,-,TRBJ1-5
CASSFPGALGNTIYF,TGTGCCAGCAGCTTCCCAGGGGCCCTGGGAAACACCATATATTTT,-,TRBV7-6,-,TRBJ1-3
CASSLAGGQPQHF,TGCGCCAGCAGCTTGGCCGGGGGACAGCCCCAGCATTTT,-,TRBV5-1,-,TRBJ1-5
CASSLQENEKLFF,TGCGCCAGCAGCCTACAGGAGAATGAAAAACTGTTTTTT,-,TRBV5-1,-,TRBJ1-4
CASNRPSGSNEQFF,TGTGCCAGCAATAGACCAAGCGGAAGCAATGAGCAGTTCTTC,-,TRBV6-5,once,TRBJ2-1
CASKEDRVGTEAFF,TGTGCCAGCAAGGAGGACAGGGTCGGCACTGAAGCTTTCTTT,TRBD1,TRBV2,-,TRBJ1-1
CASSPRSEGGEAFF,TGTGCCAGCAGCCCCCGTTCCGAGGGGGGCGAAGCTTTCTTT,-,TRBV13,-,TRBJ1-1
CASSLPGTGTYEQYF,TGTGCCAGCAGTTTACCCGGGACAGGCACCTACGAGCAGTACTTC,TRBD1,TRBV25-1,few,TRBJ2-7
CASSPRQGSYEQYF,TGTGCCAGCAGCCCTAGACAGGGTTCCTACGAGCAGTACTTC,TRBD1,TRBV7-2,-,TRBJ2-7
CASGDRIYGYTF,TGCGCCAGCGGAGACAGGATCTATGGCTACACCTTC,-,TRBV5-1,-,TRBJ1-2
CASSKVGFRVYEQYF,TGTGCCAGCAGCAAAGTCGGATTCAGGGTCTACGAGCAGTACTTC,-,TRBV21-1,-,TRBJ2-7
CASSQEGWTSGRGLWAGELFF,TGTGCCAGCAGCCAAGAGGGATGGACTAGCGGGAGGGGACTGTGGGCCGGGGAGCTGTTTTTT,TRBD2,TRBV3-1,once,TRBJ2-2
CASSPRAGPTIEAFF,TGTGCCAGCAGCCCGCGGGCAGGGCCGACAATCGAAGCTTTCTTT,-,TRBV12-3/TRBV12-4,-,TRBJ1-1
CASSEGTRSLLGYTF,TGTGCCAGCAGCGAAGGGACTCGGAGCCTTCTGGGCTACACCTTC,-,TRBV6-1,-,TRBJ1-2
CSVGQGATGEQFF,TGCAGCGTCGGACAGGGGGCAACCGGTGAGCAGTTCTTC,TRBD1,TRBV29-1,-,TRBJ2-1
CASSFTGVNEQYF,TGTGCCAGCAGCTTCACAGGCGTTAACGAGCAGTACTTC,-,TRBV7-2,-,TRBJ2-7
CASSARAEANEQYF,TGTGCCAGCAGCGCCCGGGCCGAGGCCAACGAGCAGTACTTC,-,TRBV11-2,-,TRBJ2-7
CASSTGQETQYF,TGTGCCAGCAGTACGGGGCAAGAGACCCAGTACTTC,-,TRBV7-2,-,TRBJ2-5
CAWSPADTQYF,TGTGCCTGGAGTCCTGCAGATACGCAGTATTTT,-,TRBV30,-,TRBJ2-3
CASSPQGRNYGYTF,TGTGCCAGCAGTCCACAGGGGCGGAACTATGGCTACACCTTC,TRBD1,TRBV12-3/TRBV12-4,-,TRBJ1-2
CAFGLPNTEAFF,TGTGCCTTCGGACTTCCGAACACTGAAGCTTTCTTT,-,TRBV30,-,TRBJ1-1
CAWSLQGFEAFF,TGTGCCTGGAGTCTACAGGGTTTTGAAGCTTTCTTT,-,TRBV30,-,TRBJ1-1
CASSLAGTGGGQPQHF,TGTGCCAGCAGCTTAGCGGGGACAGGGGGCGGTCAGCCCCAGCATTTT,TRBD1,TRBV7-9,-,TRBJ1-5
CASSLVGFELYF,TGTGCCAGCAGCTTAGTCGGGTTCGAGCTGTACTTC,-,TRBV7-9,-,TRBJ2-7
CASSLGTSGRAIDEQFF,TGCGCCAGCAGCTTGGGAACTAGCGGGAGGGCCATAGATGAGCAGTTCTTC,TRBD2,TRBV5-1,-,TRBJ2-1
CASSFGDRPRQNYNEQFF,TGCGCCAGCAGCTTCGGGGACAGACCACGCCAGAACTACAATGAGCAGTTCTTC,TRBD1,TRBV5-1,-,TRBJ2-1
CASSLRQITDTQYF,TGTGCCAGCAGCCTTAGACAGATAACAGATACGCAGTATTTT,-,TRBV7-2,-,TRBJ2-3
CATSSSGTGNYGYTF,TGTGCCACCAGCTCATCCGGGACAGGGAACTATGGCTACACCTTC,TRBD1,TRBV15,-,TRBJ1-2
CALSGTKASGNTIYF,TGTGCCTTATCCGGGACAAAAGCTTCTGGAAACACCATATATTTT,-,TRBV30,-,TRBJ1-3
CAWSVQGSTGELFF,TGTGCCTGGAGTGTACAGGGTTCCACCGGGGAGCTGTTTTTT,-,TRBV30,-,TRBJ2-2
CASRLTGSDGYTF,TGTGCCAGCCGTCTGACAGGGTCGGATGGCTACACCTTC,TRBD1,TRBV2,-,TRBJ1-2
CASSHADRDAFF,TGTGCCAGCAGCCATGCGGACAGGGACGCTTTCTTT,TRBD1,TRBV3-1,-,TRBJ1-1
CAWSQSSSGLSYEQYF,TGTGCCTGGAGTCAGTCCTCTAGCGGGCTTTCCTACGAGCAGTACTTC,TRBD2,TRBV30,-,TRBJ2-7
CASSPSLAEETQYF,TGTGCCAGCTCACCAAGTCTAGCGGAAGAGACCCAGTACTTC,TRBD2,TRBV18,-,TRBJ2-5
CASSVASHTNEQFF,TGTGCCAGCAGCGTAGCCTCTCATACCAATGAGCAGTTCTTC,-,TRBV9,-,TRBJ2-1
CASSYSPGFSRSGNTIYF,TGTGCCAGCAGTTACTCGCCAGGCTTCTCACGCTCTGGAAACACCATATATTTT,-,TRBV6-5,-,TRBJ1-3
CASSRGGGGGYTF,TGCGCCAGCAGCCGAGGGGGAGGAGGAGGCTACACCTTC,-,TRBV5-1,-,TRBJ1-2
CASRLNPGNTEAFF,TGTGCCAGCAGACTCAACCCGGGGAACACTGAAGCTTTCTTT,-,TRBV2,few,TRBJ1-1
CASSVDGVAYEQHF,TGTGCCAGCAGCGTAGATGGGGTTGCCTACGAGCAGCACTTC,-,TRBV9,-,TRBJ2-7
CASSRSWSSYNEQFF,TGTGCCAGCAGCAGGAGCTGGAGCTCCTACAATGAGCAGTTCTTC,-,TRBV27,-,TRBJ2-1
CAITRGGGQHTDTQYF,TGTGCCATCACACGTGGAGGGGGACAACACACAGATACGCAGTATTTT,-,TRBV10-3,-,TRBJ2-3
CASSADENYGYTF,TGTGCCAGCAGTGCTGACGAGAACTATGGCTACACCTTC,-,TRBV2,-,TRBJ1-2